The 22 T cell receptor beta chains listed next were all sequenced from one sample in a study of T-cell reconstitution after alpha-beta-depleted transplantation in children. Researchers prepared the TCRbeta library using unique molecular identifiers, the study reports. Each CDR3 protein is one row after TCRdb ran MiXCR on the PCR reads. The sample consists of approximately 47,000 distinct CDR3 sequences, approximately 52% of them appearing once. The sequenced sample was peripheral blood, obtained before TCRalphabeta/CD19-depleted stem cell transplant. The receptors derive from a boy under two years old with SCID, due to receive a stem cell transplant.

This clonotype was recorded once. The chain joins TRBV12-3 or TRBV12-4 to TRBJ2-7, with D possibly being TRBD1 (5 bases). This CDR3 has 16 amino acids. V lost 3 bases, J lost 5 bases, and 20 bases lay in between. CDR3 region: CASSFIRAQGTNEQYF. The DNA of the CDR3 is TGTGCCAGCAGTTTCATCCGGGCCCAGGGCACCAACGAGCAGTACTTC.

This clonotype was counted between two and nine times. The chain links TRBV6-1 to TRBJ2-6; TRBD2 might be the D (7 bases). V lost 0 bases, J lost 4 bases, and 10 bases lay in between. This CDR3 region has 16 residues. Per germline, CDR1 MNHNS and CDR2 SASEGT. The CDR3 region is CASSEAGGRGANVLTF. DNA of the CDR3: TGTGCCAGCAGTGAAGCGGGGGGGCGAGGGGCCAACGTCCTGACTTTC.

This clonotype has at least ten counts. J is TRBJ2-5 and V is TRBV6-5, with TRBD2 matching 11 bases. The CDR3 covers 15 residues. Germline trimming cut 6 bases from V and 0 bases from J; bases unmatched to any gene: 3. Germline V lookup: CDR1 MNHEY, CDR2 SVGAGI. CDR3 region: CASSLTSGDQETQYF. For the CDR3, the DNA is TGTGCCAGCAGCTTGACTAGCGGGGACCAAGAGACCCAGTACTTC.

The chain combines TRBV6-1 with TRBJ2-1; possible D gene TRBD2, 6 bases. Germline CDR1 and CDR2: MNHNS and SASEGT. The CDR3 loop spans 16 amino acids. Trimming shortened V by 6 bases and J by 1 base, and 16 bases separated the two germline ends. The CDR3 here is CASRPPGLGSYNEQFF. CDR3 in DNA: TGTGCCAGCAGACCACCGGGACTTGGTTCCTACAATGAGCAGTTCTTC.

The rearrangement links TRBV5-1 to TRBJ2-5; the match to TRBD1 covers 9 bases. This CDR3 contains 15 residues. The germline CDR1 and CDR2 sequences are SGHRS and YFSETQ. The J segment lost 2 bases and the V segment lost 2 bases, leaving 4 bases of the junction unmatched. CDR3 DNA: TGCGCCAGCAGCTTCCGGGACAGGGATCAAGAGACCCAGTACTTC. This gives the protein CASSFRDRDQETQYF.

This chain links TRBV20-1 with TRBJ1-5; no clear D. The germline V gene has CDR1 DFQATT and CDR2 SNEGSKA (reference sequence). Trimming removed 2 bases at V and 0 bases at J, with 8 bases between. This CDR3 spans 14 amino acids. The CDR3 sequence: CSARQSYSNQPQHF. The CDR3 DNA follows: TGCAGTGCTAGACAGAGCTATAGCAATCAGCCCCAGCATTTT.

The chain employs TRBV6-1 and TRBJ2-6, with TRBD1 identical over 11 bases. Germline V gene data show CDR1 as MNHNS and CDR2 as SASEGT. The trim removed 4 bases at V and 0 bases at J, leaving 2 bases unmatched. The CDR3 length is 17 residues. CDR3 in amino acids: CASSGTGGLSGANVLTF. CDR3 DNA: TGTGCCAGCAGTGGGACAGGGGGCCTCTCTGGGGCCAACGTCCTGACTTTC.

The rearrangement links TRBV27 to TRBJ1-2; TRBD1 matches at 7 bases. The CDR3 is 15 residues long. Germline CDR1 and CDR2: MNHEY and SMNVEV (reference sequence). With V trimmed by 6 bases and J by 4 bases, 11 bases remained unmatched. The CDR3 region has the DNA TGTGCCAGCAGGTCCGGGACAGCCTGGATCTATGGCTACACCTTC. Encoded protein: CASRSGTAWIYGYTF.

The chain has TRBV20-1 and TRBJ1-1, with D perhaps TRBD1 (5 bases). The germline V and J ends were trimmed by 2 bases and 1 base, with 8 bases remaining between them. Germline assignment: CDR1 DFQATT and CDR2 SNEGSKA (reference sequence). This CDR3 region has 13 residues. The CDR3 loop reads CSARPQGNTEAFF. CDR3 DNA: TGCAGTGCTAGACCTCAGGGGAACACTGAAGCTTTCTTT.

In this sample, this clonotype turned up a few times. This rearrangement joins TRBV12-3 or TRBV12-4 to TRBJ2-7; TRBD2 might be the D (5 bases). This CDR3 is 12 amino acids long. V was pared by 5 bases and J by 6 bases, with 11 bases between. The CDR3 reads CASSHEGGEQYF. CDR3 in DNA: TGTGCCAGCAGTCATGAAGGAGGCGAGCAGTACTTC.

This clonotype was picked up one time. The rearrangement joins TRBV5-1 to TRBJ2-7; 10 bases fit TRBD1. The CDR3 is 14 residues long. The germline V gene encodes CDR1 SGHRS and CDR2 YFSETQ. V lost 2 bases and J lost 6; bases outside the gene matches: 5. The CDR3 coding sequence is TGCGCCAGCAGCTTACCGGGACAGGGGAGCGAGCAGTACTTC. Its translation: CASSLPGQGSEQYF. Full variable domain (missing parts from reference TRBV5-1 and TRBJ2-7): KAGVTQTPRYLIKTRGQQVTLSCSPISGHRSVSWYQQTPGQGLQFLFEYFSETQRNKGNFPGRFSGRQFSNSRSEMNVSTLELGDSALYLCASSLPGQGSEQYFGPGTRLTVT.

This clonotype appeared a single time. The V gene is TRBV5-1, the J gene TRBJ2-1; unclear D gene. The CDR3 has 13 residues. Trimming pared 0 bases from V and 2 bases from J, leaving 3 bases between. CDR1 SGHRS and CDR2 YFSETQ come from the germline V gene. CDR3 region: CASSLGTYNEQFF. The CDR3 DNA is TGCGCCAGCAGCTTGGGGACCTACAATGAGCAGTTCTTC.

This clonotype was seen many times. The J gene is TRBJ1-2, the V gene TRBV4-3; no firm D call. The CDR3 runs to 15 residues. V lost 0 bases and J 5 bases, leaving 13 bases between the germline ends. Per the germline V gene, CDR1 is LGHNA and CDR2 is YSLEER. CDR3 in amino acids: CASSQDGLQVYGYTF. CDR3 DNA: TGCGCCAGCAGCCAAGACGGTCTCCAAGTTTATGGCTACACCTTC.

This rearrangement joins TRBV5-1 to TRBJ2-1; 10 bases align to TRBD2. In germline, CDR1 is SGHRS, CDR2 YFSETQ. The CDR3 is 18 residues long. Trimming took 5 bases from V and 0 from J; bases not matched to a gene: 11. CDR3 in DNA: TGCGCCAGCAGGCCCCTAGCGGGGGCAAAAAGCTCCTACAATGAGCAGTTCTTC. Translated: CASRPLAGAKSSYNEQFF.

J is TRBJ2-3 and V is TRBV5-1, with D perhaps TRBD2 (5 bases). Deletions cut 4 bases from V and 2 bases from J, with 11 bases between. Germline CDR1 SGHRS, CDR2 YFSETQ. The CDR3 has 14 residues. The CDR3 sequence is CASSPGIYTDTQYF. CDR3 DNA sequence: TGCGCCAGCAGCCCGGGGATATACACAGATACGCAGTATTTT. Together with reference TRBV5-1 and TRBJ2-3, the CDR3 gives the full variable domain: KAGVTQTPRYLIKTRGQQVTLSCSPISGHRSVSWYQQTPGQGLQFLFEYFSETQRNKGNFPGRFSGRQFSNSRSEMNVSTLELGDSALYLCASSPGIYTDTQYFGPGTRLTVL.

The V and J genes are TRBV18 and TRBJ1-2; 9 nucleotides agree with TRBD1. V lost 6 bases and J lost 6; bases outside the gene matches: 17. This CDR3 is built from 17 residues. CDR1 is KGHSH and CDR2 is LQKENI in the germline V gene. CDR3 nucleotides: TGTGCCAGCTCGCCCTCGACGTCGGGGACAGGGTACGATGGCTACACCTTC. As protein: CASSPSTSGTGYDGYTF.

V is TRBV20-1 and J is TRBJ2-1; maybe TRBD2 (7 bases). Trimming cost V 0 bases and J 7 bases, with 19 bases left between them. CDR1 and CDR2 from the germline V gene are DFQATT and SNEGSKA (reference sequence). The CDR3 has 16 amino acids. CDR3 amino acids: CSARDPLGGEANEQFF. CDR3 in DNA: TGCAGTGCTAGAGATCCTTTAGGGGGGGAGGCAAATGAGCAGTTCTTC.

The rearrangement links TRBV5-6 to TRBJ2-3, with 10 nucleotides matching TRBD2. With V trimmed by 6 bases and J by 0 bases, 4 bases remained unmatched. Germline lookup yields CDR1 SGHDT and CDR2 YYEEEE. The CDR3 spans 15 residues. The CDR3 is CASNKLAGSTDTQYF. DNA of the CDR3: TGTGCCAGCAACAAACTAGCGGGGAGCACAGATACGCAGTATTTT.

This clonotype was counted a few times. V gene TRBV5-1 combines with J gene TRBJ1-5; 9 bases agree with TRBD1. The germline gives CDR1 SGHRS, CDR2 YFSETQ. CDR3 size: 14 residues. V lost 4 bases and J lost 8; bases outside the gene matches: 7. The CDR3 sequence: CASSPWTGEKPQHF. CDR3 DNA sequence: TGCGCCAGCAGCCCCTGGACAGGGGAAAAGCCCCAGCATTTT. The entire variable domain, with the rest obtained from reference TRBV5-1 and TRBJ1-5, is as follows: KAGVTQTPRYLIKTRGQQVTLSCSPISGHRSVSWYQQTPGQGLQFLFEYFSETQRNKGNFPGRFSGRQFSNSRSEMNVSTLELGDSALYLCASSPWTGEKPQHFGDGTRLSIL.

The J gene is TRBJ2-3, the V gene TRBV19; D is unclear. The CDR3 is 13 amino acids. The germline V and J ends were trimmed by 5 bases and 4 bases, with 10 bases remaining between them. Germline V gene lookup returns CDR1 LNHDA and CDR2 SQIVND (reference sequence). CDR3 sequence reads: CASSPETADTQYF. CDR3 nucleotide sequence: TGTGCCAGTAGTCCGGAGACTGCAGATACGCAGTATTTT.

This clonotype has a single count. This chain uses TRBV7-2 with TRBJ1-2; 8 nucleotides agree with TRBD1. Trimming removed 4 bases from V and 5 bases from J; junction bases left unmatched: 6. Germline V gives CDR1 SGHTA, CDR2 FQGNSA. This CDR3 spans 14 amino acids. CDR3 in DNA: TGTGCCAGCAGCTCAACAGGGGGAAGATATGGCTACACCTTC. It is translated as CASSSTGGRYGYTF.

Concerning this clonotype itself: A much larger clonotype is one base distant, so this may be a read error. The chain recombines TRBV27 with TRBJ2-7; D is ambiguous. The CDR3 contains 15 residues. Germline V gene sequence: CDR1 MNHEY, CDR2 SMNVEV (reference sequence). The V end was cut by 2 bases, the J end by 4 bases, with 15 bases between. The CDR3 spells CASSLRPFGRYEQYF. The CDR3 nucleotides are TGTGCCAGCAGTTTACGACCTTTCGGACGATACGAGCAGTACTTC.